The 20 T cell receptor beta chains listed next were all sequenced from one sample in a study of cytomegalovirus exposure and HLA in healthy donors. Primers: 60 Vbeta forward and 13 Jbeta reverse. Here immunoSEQ multiplex PCR was the method, and the copy in TCRdb shows in-frame clones only, minus some. The sample shows about 160,000 clones, around 78% of them seen only once. The sample consisted of PBMCs. Receptors were obtained from a woman between 35 and 50 years old in good health and CMV-seronegative.

The chain recombines TRBV19 with TRBJ1-2, with D possibly matching TRBD1 (6 bases). Germline assignment: CDR1 LNHDA and CDR2 SQIVND (reference sequence). CDR3 size: 13 residues. V shed 5 bases and J shed 3 bases, with 10 bases lying between them. The CDR3 loop reads CASSPTGHYGYTF. The CDR3 nucleotides read TGTGCCAGTAGTCCCACAGGGCACTATGGCTACACCTTC. Combining the CDR3 with reference TRBV19 and TRBJ1-2 gives the whole variable domain DGGITQSPKYLFRKEGQNVTLSCEQNLNHDAMYWYRQDPGQGLRLIYYSQIVNDFQKGDIAEGYSVSREKKESFPLTVTSAQKNPTAFYLCASSPTGHYGYTFGSGTRLTVV.

V is TRBV6-1 and J is TRBJ2-7; 7 nucleotides line up with TRBD2. Germline CDR1 and CDR2: MNHNS and SASEGT. This CDR3 is built from 17 residues. Trimming at V came to 4 bases and at J to 0 bases, leaving 12 bases not matched to a gene. The CDR3 sequence is CASSVLGGLGSSYEQYF. In DNA form, the CDR3 reads TGTGCCAGCAGTGTATTAGGCGGACTAGGAAGCTCCTACGAGCAGTACTTC.

The sample holds a few counts of this clone. The gene calls are TRBV18 and TRBJ1-5; 9 bases agree with TRBD1. Germline V gene lookup returns CDR1 KGHSH and CDR2 LQKENI. CDR3 length equals 16 residues. J lost 5 bases, V lost 3 bases, and 8 bases had no gene match. This CDR3 reads CASSPGQGRSDQPQHF. As DNA, the CDR3 is TGTGCCAGCTCACCGGGACAGGGTCGTTCCGATCAGCCCCAGCATTTT.

This clone occurred a few times. V usage is TRBV10-3 and J usage is TRBJ1-1; no definite D call. The ends were cut back, 4 bases at V and 0 bases at J, with 9 bases in the middle. The CDR3 has 14 residues. Germline CDR1 and CDR2: ENHRY and SYGVKD. The CDR3 reads CAISGTGMNTEAFF. The CDR3 DNA is TGTGCCATCAGTGGGACGGGGATGAACACTGAAGCTTTCTTT.

This clone was seen just once. The chain combines TRBV28 with TRBJ2-3; 9 bases are shared with TRBD2. Germline V gene lookup returns CDR1 MDHEN and CDR2 SYDVKM. This CDR3 has 16 amino acids. Trimming cost V 11 bases and J 6 bases; bases outside gene matches: 18. The CDR3 DNA reads TGTGCCGGTGGACCCAGGGTTGCTAGCGGGGCGGATACGCAGTATTTT. This codes for CAGGPRVASGADTQYF. Full variable domain (missing parts from reference TRBV28 and TRBJ2-3): DVKVTQSSRYLVKRTGEKVFLECVQDMDHENMFWYRQDPGLGLRLIYFSYDVKMKEKGDIPEGYSVSREKKERFSLILESASTNQTSMYLCAGGPRVASGADTQYFGPGTRLTVL.

This clone was recorded once. V gene TRBV7-8 combines with J gene TRBJ1-1, with TRBD1 identical over 7 bases. With V trimmed by 1 base and J by 0 bases, 14 bases remained unmatched. The CDR3 is made up of 19 amino acids. Germline lookup yields CDR1 SGHVS and CDR2 FQNEAQ. The CDR3 spells CASSLGGTDSFRMNTEAFF. For the CDR3, the DNA is TGTGCCAGCAGCTTAGGGGGGACAGATTCTTTCCGAATGAACACTGAAGCTTTCTTT.

The chain recombines TRBV5-5 with TRBJ2-7; D may be TRBD2 (6 bases). The CDR3 loop spans 15 amino acids. Germline lookup yields CDR1 SGHKS and CDR2 YYEKEE (reference sequence). Trimming took 3 bases from V and 3 from J, leaving 16 bases between them. In DNA form, the CDR3 reads TGTGCCAGCAGCTCTGGCGGCGGGGCCAGCTACGAGCAGTACTTC. It is translated as CASSSGGGASYEQYF.

The chain couples TRBV7-3 to TRBJ2-1; 7 bases align to TRBD2. V shed 5 bases, J shed 2 bases, and the junction held 0 bases outside the gene matches. Germline V CDR1 and CDR2: SGHTA, FQGTGA. The CDR3 extends over 13 amino acids. The CDR3 sequence is CASSRGAYNEQFF. CDR3 bases: TGTGCCAGCAGCCGGGGGGCCTACAATGAGCAGTTCTTC.

V and J are TRBV13 and TRBJ2-2; D remains unclear. Trimming cost V 0 bases and J 4 bases, with 9 bases left between them. Germline V gene data show CDR1 as PRHDT and CDR2 as FYEKMQ (reference sequence). The CDR3 totals 15 residues. This CDR3 is CASSLGQAITGELFF. CDR3 nucleotides: TGTGCCAGCAGCTTAGGTCAAGCCATCACCGGGGAGCTGTTTTTT.

Worth noting for this clone: The germline gene is not matched at one end of the junction; a read error may be the cause. The same CDR3 can be traced to other DNA sequences in this sample. The chain is built from TRBV5-1 and TRBJ1-6; TRBD1 matches at 7 bases. The CDR3 is 14 residues long. Germline CDR1 and CDR2: SGHRS and YFSETQ. The CDR3 DNA reads as TGCGCCAGCAGCTCAGAACAGGGGAATTCCCCCCTCCACTTT. This encodes CASSSEQGNSPLHF.

This chain connects TRBV6-1 to TRBJ2-7; 12 bases line up with TRBD2. The CDR3 consists of 15 residues. V shed 5 bases, J shed 2 bases, and the junction held 4 bases outside the gene matches. Germline assignment: CDR1 MNHNS and CDR2 SASEGT. CDR3 nucleotide sequence: TGTGCCAGCAGTACGAGGACTAGCGGGACCTACGAGCAGTACTTC. Translated: CASSTRTSGTYEQYF.

V and J are TRBV6-1 and TRBJ2-7, with 7 nucleotides matching TRBD1. The CDR3 has 15 amino acids. The V gene's germline CDR1 is MNHNS and CDR2 SASEGT. V trimming: 0 bases; J trimming: 9 bases; junction bases outside the gene matches: 11. Here the CDR3 reads CASSEALRQGFWQYF. CDR3 DNA: TGTGCCAGCAGTGAAGCGCTGAGACAGGGTTTCTGGCAGTACTTC.

The chain is built from TRBV6-5 and TRBJ1-6; TRBD1 matches at 8 bases. The trim removed 2 bases at V and 10 bases at J, leaving 7 bases unmatched. The CDR3 has 15 residues. Germline V gives CDR1 MNHEY, CDR2 SVGAGI. CDR3 amino acids: CASSYLDRGSSPLHF. CDR3 DNA: TGTGCCAGCAGTTACCTAGACAGGGGATCGTCACCCCTCCACTTT.

This clone was detected only a few times. V is TRBV4-1 and J is TRBJ1-6; D is unclear. The germline V gene encodes CDR1 MGHRA and CDR2 YSYEKL. CDR3 length equals 13 residues. Deletions cut 4 bases from V and 10 bases from J, with 11 bases between. DNA of the CDR3: TGCGCCAGCAGCCTCGGTCCTAGCTCACCCCTCCACTTT. Translation gives CASSLGPSSPLHF.

The V call is TRBV5-1, the J call TRBJ1-2; D not resolved. The germline gives CDR1 SGHRS, CDR2 YFSETQ. The CDR3 spans 14 residues. Trimming pared 2 bases from V and 8 bases from J, leaving 16 bases between. Here the CDR3 DNA reads TGCGCCAGCAGCTTTACAGATACGACGGGAGGCTACACCTTC. Amino acids: CASSFTDTTGGYTF.

The CDR3 DNA reads as TGTGCCACCAGCGTACGGGACAGAATATCCCCTAACTATGGCTACACCTTC. This translates into CATSVRDRISPNYGYTF. The V gene is TRBV15, the J gene TRBJ1-2; TRBD1 matches at 7 bases. There are 17 residues in the CDR3. J lost 0 bases, V lost 5 bases, and 12 bases had no gene match. Germline V CDR1 and CDR2: LNHNV, YYDKDF (reference sequence).

This clone was detected once. The chain couples TRBV2 to TRBJ1-1; D perhaps matches TRBD1 (5 bases). The V gene lost 4 bases and the J gene lost 11 bases, with 17 bases spanning the gap. CDR3 size: 13 residues. Germline V gene lookup returns CDR1 SNHLY and CDR2 FYNNEI. CDR3 protein: CASSAGTAFWAFF. The CDR3 region has the DNA TGTGCCAGCAGTGCCGGGACTGCATTTTGGGCTTTCTTT.

V is TRBV9 and J is TRBJ1-2; TRBD1 matches at 8 bases. Germline V gene lookup returns CDR1 SGDLS and CDR2 YYNGEE. The V segment lost 0 bases and the J segment 8 bases; nucleotides outside the gene matches: 15. The CDR3 has 17 amino acids. The CDR3 loop is CASSVAPGGVKGGGYTF. In DNA form, the CDR3 reads TGTGCCAGCAGCGTAGCCCCAGGGGGCGTAAAAGGCGGCGGCTACACCTTC.

This chain joins TRBV6-5 and TRBJ1-4; a weak D match, TRBD1 (6 bases). The CDR3 runs to 14 residues. V lost 6 bases, J lost 1 base, and 9 bases lay in between. Germline CDR1 reads MNHEY; CDR2 reads SVGAGI. This chain's CDR3 is CASRRDITNEKLFF. As DNA, the CDR3 is TGTGCCAGCAGACGGGACATAACTAATGAAAAACTGTTTTTT.

The rearrangement joins TRBV7-2 to TRBJ1-4; perhaps TRBD1 as D (5 bases). The CDR3 has 18 amino acids. Germline-derived CDR1 and CDR2 are SGHTA and FQGNSA. The V end lost 4 bases, the J end lost 4 bases, and 22 bases lay between the germline ends. CDR3 DNA sequence: TGTGCCAGCAGCTCACCAAGGGGCGGAGGGAGCTATAATGAAAAACTGTTTTTT. Its protein is CASSSPRGGGSYNEKLFF.